The rows below give T cell receptor beta chains drawn from one sample of a study of T-cell reconstitution after alpha-beta-depleted transplantation in children. TCRdb re-called the PCR reads with MiXCR, one entry per CDR3 protein. Among under 250,000 distinct CDR3 sequences listed, about 24% were seen once. The sample in question was PBMCs, mostly from graft donor cells, obtained 360 days after TCRalphabeta/CD19-depleted stem cell transplant. The receptors here all came from a female patient aged 2-9 years who had a stem cell transplant for congenital amegakaryocytic thrombocytopenia, so the T cells may come from the graft donor. Both conserved end residues are part of each CDR3. Each record gives: D gene, clone size, V gene, J gene, CDR3 protein, CDR3 DNA. A D gene is named only where the DNA matches it firmly. Clone size is stated in some rows and not others, as once, few, many or a class when expanded.

-	-	TRBV6-5	TRBJ1-1	CASSYFGGPTEAFF	TGTGCCAGCAGTTACTTCGGTGGGCCTACTGAAGCTTTCTTT
-	-	TRBV27	TRBJ2-3	CASSALASADTQYF	TGTGCCAGCAGCGCTTTGGCTAGCGCGGATACGCAGTATTTT
TRBD2	-	TRBV7-2	TRBJ2-7	CASSSGLAGAYEQYF	TGTGCCAGCAGCTCGGGACTAGCGGGGGCCTACGAGCAGTACTTC
-	few	TRBV2	TRBJ2-5	CASGRRRQETQYF	TGTGCCAGCGGCAGGAGACGCCAAGAGACCCAGTACTTC
TRBD1	-	TRBV2	TRBJ1-1	CASNGQGPTEAFF	TGTGCCAGCAACGGACAGGGCCCCACTGAAGCTTTCTTT
-	-	TRBV7-9	TRBJ2-5	CASSFKGRETQYF	TGTGCCAGCAGCTTTAAGGGACGGGAGACCCAGTACTTC
-	few	TRBV20-1	TRBJ1-1	CSARSGQSVNTEVFF	TGCAGTGCTAGAAGTGGTCAGAGTGTGAACACTGAAGTTTTCTTT
-	-	TRBV20-1	TRBJ1-5	CSASLSAGDNQPQHF	TGCAGTGCTAGCCTTTCGGCAGGGGACAATCAGCCCCAGCATTTT
TRBD2	few	TRBV4-2	TRBJ2-5	CASSQGAGLGETQYF	TGTGCCAGCAGCCAAGGTGCAGGACTAGGAGAGACCCAGTACTTC
-	-	TRBV30	TRBJ1-3	CAWSVGNSGNTIYF	TGTGCCTGGAGTGTGGGAAACTCTGGAAACACCATATATTTT
TRBD1	-	TRBV29-1	TRBJ1-5	CSVGQGDNQPQHF	TGCAGCGTGGGACAGGGTGACAATCAGCCCCAGCATTTT
TRBD1	many	TRBV12-3/TRBV12-4	TRBJ2-7	CASTSIRAGTGAYEQYF	TGTGCCAGCACCTCTATTCGGGCTGGGACAGGCGCCTACGAGCAGTACTTC
-	few	TRBV28	TRBJ1-5	CASSSGARGWGQPQHF	TGTGCCAGCAGTTCCGGGGCTCGAGGCTGGGGTCAGCCCCAGCATTTT
TRBD2	-	TRBV12-3/TRBV12-4	TRBJ2-7	CASSLVGTNIEQYF	TGTGCCAGCAGTTTAGTTGGGACTAATATCGAGCAGTACTTC
-	-	TRBV28	TRBJ2-1	CASSLSGVPPYNEQFF	TGTGCCAGCAGTTTATCGGGGGTCCCCCCCTACAATGAGCAGTTCTTC
TRBD2	-	TRBV10-3	TRBJ2-1	CAIRASSGSRNEQFF	TGTGCCATCAGGGCGAGTAGCGGGAGTAGGAATGAGCAGTTCTTC
-	few	TRBV12-3/TRBV12-4	TRBJ1-1	CASSLQLRNTEAFF	TGTGCCAGCAGTTTGCAGCTTAGGAACACTGAAGCTTTCTTT
-	-	TRBV6-2/TRBV6-3	TRBJ2-1	CASSYIRGGTANNEQFF	TGTGCCAGCAGTTACATTCGGGGCGGGACAGCAAACAATGAGCAGTTCTTC
-	few	TRBV5-5	TRBJ2-2	CASSHLRDGDTGELFF	TGTGCCAGCAGCCACCTCCGGGACGGAGACACCGGGGAGCTGTTTTTT
-	few	TRBV28	TRBJ1-6	CASSSSGEYNSPLHF	TGTGCCAGCAGTTCTTCAGGGGAGTATAATTCACCCCTCCACTTT
TRBD1	-	TRBV5-1	TRBJ1-3	CASSYRQGNSGNTIYF	TGCGCCAGCAGCTACAGACAGGGTAACTCTGGAAACACCATATATTTT
-	-	TRBV5-6	TRBJ2-2	CASRRGTNTGELFF	TGTGCCAGCAGGCGCGGGACTAACACCGGGGAGCTGTTTTTT
TRBD1	-	TRBV25-1	TRBJ1-5	CASSEFYQTGGNQPQHF	TGTGCCAGCAGTGAATTTTATCAGACAGGGGGCAATCAGCCCCAGCATTTT
-	-	TRBV10-3	TRBJ2-3	CAINLNPSTDTQYF	TGTGCCATCAATCTCAACCCTAGCACAGATACGCAGTATTTT
TRBD2	-	TRBV3-1	TRBJ2-7	CASSHSSGALWEQYF	TGTGCCAGCAGCCATTCTAGCGGGGCACTATGGGAGCAGTACTTC
-	-	TRBV13	TRBJ1-5	CASSLEGGRYSNQPQHF	TGTGCCAGCAGCTTAGAGGGGGGACGGTATAGCAATCAGCCCCAGCATTTT
-	-	TRBV28	TRBJ1-5	CASSPRPPWGKEQPQHF	TGTGCCAGCAGTCCACGACCCCCGTGGGGGAAGGAACAGCCCCAGCATTTT
TRBD2	-	TRBV12-3/TRBV12-4	TRBJ2-7	CASSRRTSVKYEQYF	TGTGCCAGCAGCCGACGGACTAGCGTCAAGTACGAGCAGTACTTC
TRBD2	few	TRBV6-1	TRBJ2-5	CASLDPYKERGDPQYF	TGTGCCAGCCTCGACCCGTATAAGGAGCGGGGGGATCCCCAGTACTTC
-	-	TRBV4-1	TRBJ1-2	CASSQDRDFYGYTF	TGCGCCAGCAGCCAAGATCGCGATTTCTATGGCTACACCTTC
TRBD2	-	TRBV7-2	TRBJ2-7	CASSLSTGTSSYEQYF	TGTGCCAGCAGCTTGTCTACCGGGACTAGCTCCTACGAGCAGTACTTC
-	many	TRBV28	TRBJ2-1	CASSLWASVSYNEQFF	TGTGCCAGCAGTTTATGGGCTAGCGTATCCTACAATGAGCAGTTCTTC
TRBD1	-	TRBV10-3	TRBJ2-7	CATGQSYEQYF	TGTGCCACGGGACAGAGCTACGAGCAGTACTTC
-	few	TRBV7-2	TRBJ1-2	CASSLYGQTTNYGYTF	TGTGCCAGCAGCTTATACGGACAGACTACTAACTATGGCTACACCTTC
TRBD1	many	TRBV12-3/TRBV12-4	TRBJ2-3	CASSAQGAGTDTQYF	TGTGCCAGCAGTGCACAGGGGGCTGGCACAGATACGCAGTATTTT
-	-	TRBV18	TRBJ1-1	CASSRGQSKNTEAFF	TGTGCCAGCTCCCGCGGACAGAGCAAGAACACTGAAGCTTTCTTT
TRBD1	-	TRBV28	TRBJ2-1	CASSLVGGLEQFF	TGTGCCAGCAGTTTAGTAGGGGGCCTTGAGCAGTTCTTC